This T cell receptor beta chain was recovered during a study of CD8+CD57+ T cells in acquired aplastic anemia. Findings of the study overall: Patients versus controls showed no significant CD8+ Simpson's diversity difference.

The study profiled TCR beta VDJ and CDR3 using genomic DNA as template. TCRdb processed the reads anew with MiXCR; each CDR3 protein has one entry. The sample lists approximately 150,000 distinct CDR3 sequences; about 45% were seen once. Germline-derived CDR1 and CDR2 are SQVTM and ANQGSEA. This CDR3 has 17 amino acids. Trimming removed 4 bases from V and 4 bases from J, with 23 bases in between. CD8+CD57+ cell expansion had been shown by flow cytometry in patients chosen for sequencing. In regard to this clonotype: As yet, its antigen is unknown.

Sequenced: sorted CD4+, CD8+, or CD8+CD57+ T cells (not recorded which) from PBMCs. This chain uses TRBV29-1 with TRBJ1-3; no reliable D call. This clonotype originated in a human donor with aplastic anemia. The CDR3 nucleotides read TGCAGCGTTGTGCGAGGTACCACCGAAGGCGGAGGAAACACCATATATTTT. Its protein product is CSVVRGTTEGGGNTIYF.